This T cell receptor beta chain was profiled in a study of blood T cell repertoires in COVID-19. Study as a whole: In each case, the material was cDNA or gDNA derived from T cells, B-cell-depleted T cells, or PBMCs.

V shed 1 base, J shed 2 bases, and the junction held 3 bases outside the gene matches. The CDR3 runs 15 residues. CDR1 SGDLS and CDR2 YYNGEE come from the germline V gene. As processed by the authors: Reference gene primer amplification gave nucleated cell count estimates. TCRdb keeps only in-frame clones here, not all; method: immunoSEQ multiplex PCR. The V and J calls and the clone size are those of that table, but D and trimming were determined from the DNA. The sample has 120,000 to 150,000 clones, about 87% seen once. This sequence was found in a human donor in a cohort sampled during active COVID-19. The chain carries TRBV9 and TRBJ1-2; TRBD1 aligns across 9 bases. Sequenced sample: peripheral blood. The CDR3 DNA follows: TGTGCCAGCAGCGTATCCGGGACAGGGAACTATGGCTACACCTTC. The encoded protein is CASSVSGTGNYGYTF.